The 17 T cell receptor beta chains reported below all come from one sample, sequenced in a study of beta chain features in type 1 diabetes. Of the isolated RNA, all was reverse transcribed, and so the sequenced material was expressed TCRB transcripts. Assay used: immunoSEQ multiplex PCR; TCRdb lists only in-frame clones, some missing. The repertoire holds fewer than 500,000 clones, around 14% seen once, with 0.03% to 0.04% in the top ten. The material sequenced was naive CD4+ T cells from blood. Receptor source: a man younger than 40 in good health.

In this sample, this clone turned up a few times. The chain couples TRBV29-1 to TRBJ1-1; D gene uncertain. The V gene lost 2 bases and the J gene lost 1 base, with 5 bases spanning the gap. This CDR3 contains 12 residues. Germline CDR1 SQVTM, CDR2 ANQGSEA. The CDR3 sequence: CSVERKNTEAFF. The CDR3, as DNA: TGCAGCGTTGAACGCAAGAACACTGAAGCTTTCTTT.

This clone has a handful of counts. The V call is TRBV30, the J call TRBJ1-2; possibly TRBD1 for D (6 bases). Germline V gene sequence: CDR1 GTSNPN, CDR2 SVGIG (reference sequence). This CDR3 has 14 residues. V was trimmed by 4 bases and J by 4 bases, leaving 16 bases between them. For the CDR3, the DNA is TGTGCCTGGAATAAGGGGGGCGGAAGCTATGGCTACACCTTC. Encoded protein: CAWNKGGGSYGYTF.

This clone was observed a few times. The V gene is TRBV7-9, the J gene TRBJ2-3, with 11 bases fitting TRBD2. The V and J ends lost 5 bases and 5 bases, in that order; junction bases with no gene match: 15. Germline V gene lookup returns CDR1 SEHNR and CDR2 FQNEAQ (reference sequence). This CDR3 contains 18 residues. The CDR3 bases are TGTGCCAGCAGCCCCAAACCTATACTAGCGGGAGTGATAGATACGCAGTATTTT. Amino acids: CASSPKPILAGVIDTQYF.

This chain joins TRBV10-3 and TRBJ2-2, with D perhaps TRBD1 (6 bases). Germline loops: CDR1 ENHRY, CDR2 SYGVKD. This CDR3 is 13 amino acids long. Between the trimmed V and J ends, which lost 8 bases and 2 bases, there was a span of 9 bases. In nucleotides, the CDR3 is TGTGCCATCTACGGGACAAACACCGGGGAGCTGTTTTTT. Protein: CAIYGTNTGELFF.

This clone has a count of ten or more. The CDR3 DNA reads TGCGCCAGCAGCCGGGACGACAGGAGACCGCCGGAGACCCAGTACTTC. Translation: CASSRDDRRPPETQYF. The V call is TRBV4-3, the J call TRBJ2-5, with D possibly being TRBD1 (6 bases). The CDR3 is made up of 16 amino acids. The V end was cut by 4 bases, the J end by 5 bases, with 20 bases between. In germline, CDR1 is LGHNA, CDR2 YSLEER.

The rearrangement links TRBV29-1 to TRBJ1-4; D remains unclear. The CDR3 has 13 amino acids. Germline CDR1 and CDR2: SQVTM and ANQGSEA. Trimming left V 3 bases short and J 8 bases short, with 13 bases between. In DNA form, the CDR3 reads TGCAGCGTTGAGCTACAACCGCCCGAAAAACTGTTTTTT. Protein sequence: CSVELQPPEKLFF.

This clone has only a few counts. The chain couples TRBV4-1 to TRBJ1-5, with D unclear. V was clipped by 0 bases and J by 0 bases, with 12 bases between them. Per the germline V gene, CDR1 is MGHRA and CDR2 is YSYEKL. The CDR3 has 17 amino acids. The DNA for the CDR3 is TGCGCCAGCAGCCAAGATCTGGCAGAATTTAGCAATCAGCCCCAGCATTTT. This gives the protein CASSQDLAEFSNQPQHF.

The chain uses TRBV10-3 and TRBJ2-7; TRBD1 matches 8 bases. Trimming removed 2 bases from V and 6 bases from J; junction bases left unmatched: 9. Germline V lookup: CDR1 ENHRY, CDR2 SYGVKD. The CDR3 contains 15 residues. For the CDR3, the DNA is TGTGCCATCAGTGAGCCGAGGACAGGGACACGCGAGCAGTACGTC. It yields the protein CAISEPRTGTREQYV.

This clone was found a few times. The rearrangement links TRBV7-3 to TRBJ2-7; D is uncertain. V was trimmed by 5 bases and J by 6 bases, leaving 20 bases between them. Germline V gene data show CDR1 as SGHTA and CDR2 as FQGTGA. CDR3 length: 15 amino acids. CDR3 bases: TGTGCCAGCAGCCCCCCGACGCTGACAATGGCCGAGCAGTACGTC. Amino acid sequence: CASSPPTLTMAEQYV.

In its sample, this clone was seen a few times. The V gene is TRBV9, the J gene TRBJ1-2; D gene ambiguous. Germline V lookup: CDR1 SGDLS, CDR2 YYNGEE. The CDR3 is 14 residues long. The germline V and J ends were trimmed by 3 bases and 4 bases, with 13 bases remaining between them. The DNA for the CDR3 is TGTGCCAGCAGCGCGCCGGGCAGGAGCTATGGCTACACCTTC. Protein sequence: CASSAPGRSYGYTF.

The chain carries TRBV7-2 and TRBJ2-5; D may be TRBD1 (5 bases). Germline V gives CDR1 SGHTA, CDR2 FQGNSA. The CDR3 length is 13 residues. V was shortened by 3 bases and J by 10 bases, with 15 bases between the two germline ends. CDR3 sequence reads: CASSFIGATDQYF. CDR3 in DNA: TGTGCCAGCAGCTTTATTGGGGCCACGGACCAGTACTTC. Full variable domain (missing parts from reference TRBV7-2 and TRBJ2-5): GAGVSQSPSNKVTEKGKDVELRCDPISGHTALYWYRQSLGQGLEFLIYFQGNSAPDKSGLPSDRFSAERTGGSVSTLTIQRTQQEDSAVYLCASSFIGATDQYFGPGTRLLVL.

The chain employs TRBV27 and TRBJ2-2; either TRBD1 or TRBD2 may fit D (5 bases each). Deletions cut 4 bases from V and 5 bases from J, with 11 bases between. This CDR3 has 14 residues. Germline values: CDR1 MNHEY, CDR2 SMNVEV (reference sequence). This CDR3 reads CASSWDRTTGELFF. CDR3 nucleotides: TGTGCCAGCAGTTGGGACCGAACTACCGGGGAGCTGTTTTTT.

In this sample, this clone turned up a few times. The V gene is TRBV7-9, the J gene TRBJ2-1, with D perhaps TRBD1 (6 bases). The CDR3 loop spans 16 amino acids. CDR1 and CDR2 (germline): SEHNR, FQNEAQ (reference sequence). The V and J ends lost 0 bases and 8 bases respectively, with 17 bases between them. The chain's CDR3 is CASSLAQGRVLYEQFF. The CDR3 bases are TGTGCCAGCAGCTTAGCGCAGGGGCGGGTGCTCTATGAGCAGTTCTTC.

In its sample, this clone was seen a few times. This chain links TRBV4-1 with TRBJ1-1; no clear D gene. In germline, CDR1 is MGHRA, CDR2 YSYEKL. This CDR3 contains 14 residues. Trimming removed 1 base at V and 3 bases at J, with 9 bases between. CDR3 loop: CASSQVLMYTEAFF. DNA for the CDR3: TGCGCCAGCAGCCAAGTATTAATGTACACTGAAGCTTTCTTT.

This clone was seen only a few times. The chain recombines TRBV6-5 with TRBJ1-2, with D perhaps TRBD1 (5 bases). With 4 bases removed from V and 8 bases from J, the gap between germline ends came to 11 bases. The germline V gene encodes CDR1 MNHEY and CDR2 SVGAGI. The CDR3 spans 12 residues. DNA for the CDR3: TGTGCCAGCAGTTCGGTGGGGCAGGGCTACACCTTC. This sequence encodes CASSSVGQGYTF.

This clone has only a few counts. The chain has TRBV15 and TRBJ2-1; 9 bases are a match to TRBD2. CDR3 length equals 16 residues. The germline gives CDR1 LNHNV, CDR2 YYDKDF (reference sequence). Trimming cost V 0 bases and J 7 bases; bases outside gene matches: 7. CDR3 protein: CATSRDMSGGTNEQFF. The CDR3 DNA sequence: TGTGCCACCAGCAGAGATATGAGCGGGGGGACGAATGAGCAGTTCTTC.

The V call is TRBV4-2, the J call TRBJ2-3; 7 bases agree with TRBD2. CDR1 is LGHNA and CDR2 is YNFKEQ in the germline V gene. The CDR3 totals 15 residues. V shed 5 bases and J 1 base; nucleotides not matched to a gene: 6. CDR3: CASSAWAGGTDTQYF. The DNA for the CDR3 is TGTGCCAGCAGCGCCTGGGCGGGAGGCACAGATACGCAGTATTTT.